This T cell receptor beta chain was obtained from a study of tumor and adjacent non-tumor tissue in lung cancer. The CDR3 has 14 amino acids. Trimming pared 6 bases from V and 4 bases from J, leaving 13 bases between. The germline CDR1 and CDR2 sequences are MNHEY and SVGEGT. This sample's RNA came from whole unsorted tissue. TCRbeta libraries were built with three rounds of nested PCR, modified from ARM-PCR. Using its own MiXCR run on the multiplex PCR reads, TCRdb lists one record per CDR3 protein. The profile covers 75,000 to 80,000 distinct CDR3 sequences, with roughly 76% appearing a single time and 13% taken by the ten largest.

This TCR derives from a woman between 45 and 65 years old with non-small cell lung cancer. Material: lung tumor tissue. The chain couples TRBV6-2 or TRBV6-3 to TRBJ2-1, with D hard to call. The CDR3 loop reads CASRYIDNYNEQFF. The CDR3 bases are TGTGCCAGCAGATACATCGACAATTACAATGAGCAGTTCTTC.